The 20 T cell receptor beta chains below all came from one sample that was sequenced in a study of tumor-infiltrating lymphocytes in primary liver carcinoma. Blood RNA came from unsorted whole blood; germline DNA was also extracted. TCR beta cDNA was made from around 460 ng total RNA with a constant-region primer. Investigators got TCR beta libraries out of three nested multiplex PCR rounds, done with slightly modified ARM-PCR. TRBV1-TRBV30 forward and Cbeta reverse primers drove the first two roughly 10-cycle rounds. One entry per CDR3 protein results from TCRdb running MiXCR on the multiplex PCR reads. The sample has fewer than 350,000 distinct CDR3 sequences; 50% to 70% are singletons. Sequencing was done on a sample of peripheral blood. These receptors were obtained from a middle-aged man with primary liver carcinoma and hepatitis B virus infection.

This chain connects TRBV5-4 to TRBJ1-1, with D possibly TRBD1 on 5 matching bases. Germline CDR1 is SGHNT and CDR2 is YYREEE (reference sequence). The length of the CDR3 is 16 residues. V lost 3 bases to trimming and J lost 6 bases, with 21 bases between them. As DNA, the CDR3 is TGTGCCAGCAGCTCTGGGGCCCCAGTAGGGATGGCTGAAGCTTTCTTT. Translation gives CASSSGAPVGMAEAFF.

The genes are TRBV7-9 and TRBJ2-2, with TRBD1 matching over 9 bases. CDR1 is SEHNR and CDR2 is FQNEAQ in the germline V gene (reference sequence). Trimming at V came to 6 bases and at J to 7 bases, leaving 9 bases not matched to a gene. The CDR3 is made up of 15 amino acids. Written as DNA, the CDR3 is TGTGCCAGCAGATCTAAACAGGGGGCAAGCGGGGAGCTGTTTTTT. Amino acids: CASRSKQGASGELFF.

This clonotype has ten or more counts. The chain couples TRBV29-1 to TRBJ1-2; maybe TRBD1 (5 bases). This CDR3 spans 11 amino acids. CDR1 is SQVTM and CDR2 is ANQGSEA in the germline V gene. V was shortened by 7 bases and J by 3 bases, with 9 bases between the two germline ends. The CDR3 DNA follows: TGCAGCGGCGGGACGGACTATGGCTACACCTTC. This sequence encodes CSGGTDYGYTF.

The table lists this clonotype with many counts. V and J are TRBV6-6 and TRBJ1-4; TRBD1 matches at 7 bases. The CDR3 consists of 15 residues. Losses at the gene ends were 4 bases for V and 4 bases for J; bases not matched to a gene: 6. CDR1 MNHNY and CDR2 SVGAGI come from the germline V gene (reference sequence). The DNA for the CDR3 is TGTGCCAGCAGTTCACGGGACAGAGTTAATGAAAAACTGTTTTTT. Its translation is CASSSRDRVNEKLFF.

The V and J genes are TRBV5-1 and TRBJ2-3; TRBD1 agrees at 9 bases. Germline CDR1 is SGHRS and CDR2 is YFSETQ. The trim removed 3 bases at V and 4 bases at J, leaving 6 bases unmatched. CDR3 length equals 15 residues. CDR3 nucleotides: TGCGCCAGCAGCTCCCGGGACAGGGAGGCAGATACGCAGTATTTT. Protein product: CASSSRDREADTQYF.

As regards this clonotype: This CDR3 fails to terminate in the conserved phenylalanine or tryptophan, so it likely reflects a read error. It is unclear where the CDR3 begins or ends on the DNA, so no DNA is shown, and the CDR3 is as TCRdb lists it. This chain joins TRBV4-1 and TRBJ1-2; the D call of TRBD1 is as the table states it, not checked on the DNA. From germline, CDR1 is MGHRA and CDR2 YSYEKL. The CDR3 length is 15 residues, termini included. CDR3 amino acids: CASSPVDRDSYGYTL.

The rearrangement joins TRBV29-1 to TRBJ2-3; D unclear. The germline V gene has CDR1 SQVTM and CDR2 ANQGSEA. CDR3 length equals 14 residues. CDR3 residues: CRVHHGTSTDTQYF. DNA for the CDR3: TGCAGGGTTCACCACGGTACTAGCACAGATACGCAGTATTTT.

In the case of this clonotype: Compared with germline, one end of the junction differs, possibly owing to a read error. CDR3 amino acids: CASSTTGTANTEALF. The CDR3 DNA sequence: TGCGCCAGCAGCACCACCGGGACAGCCAACACTGAAGCTCTCTTT. The chain couples TRBV5-1 to TRBJ1-1; TRBD1 matches at 7 bases. CDR1 is SGHRS and CDR2 is YFSETQ in the germline V gene. This CDR3 comprises 15 residues.

This clonotype was seen just once. One base away lies a much larger clone, so this may be a sequencing read error. The rearrangement joins TRBV6-5 to TRBJ1-2, with D uncertain. From germline, CDR1 is MNHEY and CDR2 SVGAGI. This CDR3 contains 14 residues. CDR3 nucleotides: TGTGTCAGCAGTTACTCGAGGGTCGCGGGAGGCTACACCTTC. This encodes CVSSYSRVAGGYTF.

The chain links TRBV10-2 to TRBJ2-7; 16 nucleotides agree with TRBD2. Germline V gene data show CDR1 as WSHSY and CDR2 as SAAADI. This CDR3 is 17 amino acids long. Trimming took 7 bases from V and 6 from J; bases not matched to a gene: 12. The CDR3 sequence is CASTSSGTSGRAGEQYF. CDR3 DNA sequence: TGCGCCAGCACCTCATCCGGGACTAGCGGGAGGGCCGGCGAGCAGTACTTC.

This clonotype has only a few counts. A read error is possible here, since a much larger clone lies one base away. Without the conserved terminal phenylalanine or tryptophan, this CDR3 likely stems from a read error. The genes are TRBV6-6 and TRBJ1-1; 9 bases are a match to TRBD1. The CDR3 runs to 12 residues. V shed 0 bases, J shed 11 bases, and the junction held 1 base outside the gene matches. Germline CDR1 is MNHNY and CDR2 is SVGAGI (reference sequence). The CDR3 nucleotides are TGTGCCAGCAGTTACTCAGGACAGGGGGCTTTCCTT. Residues: CASSYSGQGAFL.

In this sample, this clonotype turned up once. The junction and the germline gene differ at one end; a read error may be behind it. The CDR3 DNA reads as TGTGCCAGCAGCCGAGAAACAGTTCCCACAGATACGCAGTACTTT. This codes for CASSRETVPTDTQYF. The chain employs TRBV6-1 and TRBJ2-3; D unclear. Germline assignment: CDR1 MNHNS and CDR2 SASEGT. This CDR3 comprises 15 residues.

In the case of this clonotype: A read error may produce the germline difference seen at one junction end. V gene TRBV4-1 combines with J gene TRBJ2-7; no firm D call. Germline loops: CDR1 MGHRA, CDR2 YSYEKL. This CDR3 has 14 residues. Here the CDR3 reads CASSQETPVDEHYF. CDR3 sequence (DNA): TGCGCCAGCAGCCAAGAGACTCCTGTTGACGAGCACTACTTC.

This rearrangement joins TRBV4-2 to TRBJ2-1; 7 positions match TRBD2. The CDR3 is 13 residues long. Germline V gene sequence: CDR1 LGHNA, CDR2 YNFKEQ. Trimming at V came to 4 bases and at J to 9 bases, leaving 6 bases not matched to a gene. The CDR3 spells CASSLEREFEQFF. The DNA of the CDR3 is TGTGCCAGCAGCCTGGAGCGGGAATTTGAGCAGTTCTTC.

About this clonotype itself: One end of the junction is discordant with germline, which a read error may explain. The chain carries TRBV11-2 and TRBJ2-1; D may be TRBD2 (5 bases). The CDR3 has 14 residues. Germline V gene data show CDR1 as SGHAT and CDR2 as FQNNGV. In nucleotides, the CDR3 is TGTACCAGCAGCTTGTCTAGCTTGAGGCATGAGCAATTCTTC. It is translated as CTSSLSSLRHEQFF.

This clonotype was seen just once. The chain carries TRBV5-1 and TRBJ2-2, with a possible D match to TRBD2 (5 bases). The CDR3 is 14 amino acids. Trimming removed 10 bases at V and 8 bases at J, with 21 bases between. Germline values: CDR1 SGHRS, CDR2 YFSETQ. The CDR3 nucleotides read TGCGCCGGCGGACTGACTGCTCCCTCGGGGGAGCTGTTTTTT. Its translation: CAGGLTAPSGELFF.

Worth noting for this clonotype: Germline and junction disagree at one end, which may indicate a read error. The rearrangement joins TRBV6-8 to TRBJ1-5; no clear D. The CDR3 loop spans 13 amino acids. Germline loops: CDR1 MNHGY, CDR2 SAAAGT. The CDR3 loop is CTSSSRGNQPQHF. The CDR3 coding sequence is TGTACCAGCAGTTCCCGTGGGAATCAGCCCCAGCATTTT.

This rearrangement joins TRBV10-3 to TRBJ2-3, with 7 bases identical to TRBD2. This CDR3 region has 13 residues. Trimming at V came to 8 bases and at J to 2 bases, leaving 4 bases not matched to a gene. Germline V gives CDR1 ENHRY, CDR2 SYGVKD. The CDR3 coding sequence is TGTGCCATCTCCGGGGGGAACACAGATACGCAGTATTTT. Its protein is CAISGGNTDTQYF.

As concerns this clonotype: This may be a read error, as it is one base from a much larger clone. The genes are TRBV6-1 and TRBJ2-7; D gene unclear. The CDR3 length is 13 residues. V lost 4 bases to trimming and J lost 9 bases, with 16 bases between them. Looked up from germline, CDR1 is MNHNS and CDR2 is SASEGT. CDR3 DNA: TGTGCCAGCAGTGTAGGGCCGGACCGGGTGCAGTACTTC. Encoded protein: CASSVGPDRVQYF.

A word on this clonotype: The conserved phenylalanine or tryptophan is not found at the CDR3 terminus, so this likely reflects a read error. V and J are TRBV28 and TRBJ2-1; D might be TRBD1 (5 bases). V gave up 6 bases and J gave up 0 bases, with 12 bases separating them. Germline CDR1 MDHEN, CDR2 SYDVKM. This CDR3 contains 15 residues. The CDR3 protein is CASSIYRSSYNEQFL. The CDR3 nucleotides read TGTGCCAGCAGCATCTACAGGAGCTCCTACAATGAGCAGTTCTTA.